A single T cell receptor (beta chain) is shown here with its context. Its antigen is as yet unknown. The primer mix had 60 Vbeta and 13 Jbeta primers. Repertoires were generated with immunoSEQ multiplex PCR, while TCRdb's copy carries only in-frame clones and drops some. The sample lists about 93,000 clones; around 77% were seen once. CDR1 and CDR2 from the germline V gene are MGHDK and SYGVNS. The length of the CDR3 is 14 residues. With V trimmed by 9 bases and J by 6 bases, 6 bases remained unmatched. This record comes from a study of cytomegalovirus exposure and HLA in healthy donors. Regarding the study as a whole: A later analysis showed TCR association rates differing by HLA locus, peaking at DRB1 and lowest at HLA-C. In a later analysis, HLA-associated beta chains showed higher expansion and lower generation probabilities than comparable chains.

This TCR came from a man aged 25-45 years in good health and CMV-seronegative. The V and J genes are TRBV25-1 and TRBJ2-1; 12 bases map to TRBD2. Sequences were obtained from PBMCs. CDR3 sequence reads: CASQTSGSFNEQFF. The CDR3 DNA sequence: TGTGCCAGTCAGACTAGCGGGAGTTTCAATGAGCAGTTCTTC. Combining the CDR3 with reference TRBV25-1 and TRBJ2-1 gives the whole variable domain EADIYQTPRYLVIGTGKKITLECSQTMGHDKMYWYQQDPGMELHLIHYSYGVNSTEKGDLSSESTVSRIRTEHFPLTLESARPSHTSQYLCASQTSGSFNEQFFGPGTRLTVL.